The TCR beta chain under discussion was sequenced for a study of blood T cell repertoires in COVID-19. Original processing notes: For nucleated cells, counts were estimated from reference gene primer amplification. Measured with immunoSEQ multiplex PCR; TCRdb has only the in-frame clones, and not every one. V, J and clone size derive from that table, while D and trimming were established from the DNA sequence. The sample holds 150,000 to 200,000 clones; about 89% are singletons and the top ten take 2.5% to 4%. This sequence was found in a man in his 70s with acute or convalescent COVID-19. The material sequenced was peripheral blood.

This CDR3 is CSVGAAWETQYF. CDR3 nucleotides: TGCAGCGTTGGAGCCGCTTGGGAGACCCAGTACTTC. V and J are TRBV29-1 and TRBJ2-5, with D uncertain. The V gene's germline CDR1 is SQVTM and CDR2 ANQGSEA. CDR3 length equals 12 residues. The ends were cut back, 4 bases at V and 5 bases at J, with 11 bases in the middle.